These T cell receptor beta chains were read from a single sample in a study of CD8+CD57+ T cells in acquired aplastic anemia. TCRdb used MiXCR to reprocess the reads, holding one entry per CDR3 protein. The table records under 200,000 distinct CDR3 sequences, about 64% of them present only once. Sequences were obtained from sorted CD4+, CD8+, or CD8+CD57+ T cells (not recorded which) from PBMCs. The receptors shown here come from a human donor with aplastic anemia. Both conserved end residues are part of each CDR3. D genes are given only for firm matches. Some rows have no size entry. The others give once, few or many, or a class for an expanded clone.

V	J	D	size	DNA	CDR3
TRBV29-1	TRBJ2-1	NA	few	TGCAGCGTTGAAGAATTGAAGGCGGGGAATTACAATGAGCAGTTCTTC	CSVEELKAGNYNEQFF
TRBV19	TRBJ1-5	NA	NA	TGTGCCAGTAACCATCTTAATAGCAATCAGCCCCAGCATTTT	CASNHLNSNQPQHF
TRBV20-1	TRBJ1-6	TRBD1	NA	TGCAGTGCTTTACCTTCGGACAGGGGTACCTATAATTCACCCCTCCACTTT	CSALPSDRGTYNSPLHF
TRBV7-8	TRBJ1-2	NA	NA	TGTGCCAGCAGCTTAAGTTATGGCTACACCTTC	CASSLSYGYTF
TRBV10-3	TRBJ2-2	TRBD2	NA	TGTGCCATCAGTCCTAGCGGGAGTAAGGTGGCCGGGGAGCTGTTTTTT	CAISPSGSKVAGELFF
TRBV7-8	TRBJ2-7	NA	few	TGCGCCAGCACCTCGTCCCCAGGGAGCTCCTACGAGCAGTACTTC	CASTSSPGSSYEQYF
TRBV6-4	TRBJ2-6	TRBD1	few	TGTGCCAGCAGTTGGGACAGGGTCTCTGGGGCCAACGTCCTGACTTTC	CASSWDRVSGANVLTF
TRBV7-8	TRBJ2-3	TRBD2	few	TGTGCCAGCAGTTTTAGCGGGAGAGGGACAGATACGCAGTATTTT	CASSFSGRGTDTQYF
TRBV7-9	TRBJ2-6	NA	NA	TGTGCCAGCAGCCAGCGGGTGTCCGGGGCCAACGTCCTGACTTTC	CASSQRVSGANVLTF
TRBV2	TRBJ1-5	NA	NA	TGTGCCAGCAGTGAAGCCTCAGGAGGTACGGGCAATCAGCCCCAGCATTTT	CASSEASGGTGNQPQHF
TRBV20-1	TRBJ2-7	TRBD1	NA	TGCAGTGCGGGCCGGGACAGGGGATACGAGCAGTACTTC	CSAGRDRGYEQYF
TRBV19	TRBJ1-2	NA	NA	TGTGCCACCTCTCCGGACAGCTTCTATGGCTACACCTTC	CATSPDSFYGYTF
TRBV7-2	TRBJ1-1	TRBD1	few	TGTGCCAGCAGCCGGGACAGCAACACTGAAGCTTTCTTT	CASSRDSNTEAFF
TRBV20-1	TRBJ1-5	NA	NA	TGCAGTGTTACTCAGGGTAGCAATCAGCCCCAGCATTTT	CSVTQGSNQPQHF
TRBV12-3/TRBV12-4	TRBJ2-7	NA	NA	TGTGCCAGCAGTTGGTTGGGAGCCTACGAGCAGTACTTC	CASSWLGAYEQYF
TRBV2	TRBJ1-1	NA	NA	TGTGCCAGCAGTGTGGCAGGGATGGCTGAAGCTTTCTTT	CASSVAGMAEAFF
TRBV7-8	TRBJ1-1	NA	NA	TGTGCCAGCAGCTTCGTTACCTACACTGAAGCTTTCTTT	CASSFVTYTEAFF
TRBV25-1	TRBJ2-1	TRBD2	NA	TGTGCCAGCGAAAGACTAGCGGGAGGCTCTGAGCAGTTCTTC	CASERLAGGSEQFF
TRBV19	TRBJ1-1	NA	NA	TGTGCCAGTAGTATCTACAGTGACACTGAAGCTTTCTTT	CASSIYSDTEAFF
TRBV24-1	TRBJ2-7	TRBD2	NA	TGTGCCACCAGTGACGGGACTAGCATGGGACAGCAGTACTTC	CATSDGTSMGQQYF
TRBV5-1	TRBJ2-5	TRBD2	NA	TGCGCCAGCAGCTTGGTCGGGACTAGCGGGGGGCGGGGAGAGACCCAGTACTTC	CASSLVGTSGGRGETQYF
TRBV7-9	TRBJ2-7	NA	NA	TGTGCCAGCAGCTTAGAGACAGGCGGCTACGAGCAGTACTTC	CASSLETGGYEQYF
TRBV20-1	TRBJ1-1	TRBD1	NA	TGCAGTGCTATACCAGGACAGGGGGCGTACACTGAAGCTTTCTTT	CSAIPGQGAYTEAFF
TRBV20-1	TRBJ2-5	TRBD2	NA	TGCAGTGCTAGGTCCAAGCGGGGGGGCCGTTCTGAGACCCAGTACTTC	CSARSKRGGRSETQYF
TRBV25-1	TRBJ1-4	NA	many	TGTGCCAGCAGTGAACTTCCAGGAACTAATGAAAAACTGTTTTTT	CASSELPGTNEKLFF
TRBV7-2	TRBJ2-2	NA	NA	TGTGCCAGCAGCCTGGGTTCTGGCTGGTCCGGGGAGCTGTTTTTT	CASSLGSGWSGELFF
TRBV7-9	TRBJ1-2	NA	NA	TGTGCCAGCAGCTCACAGGGATCTAACTATGGCTACACCTTC	CASSSQGSNYGYTF
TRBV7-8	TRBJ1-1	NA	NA	TGTGCCAGCAGCTTCGATGCGAACACTGAAGCTTTCTTT	CASSFDANTEAFF
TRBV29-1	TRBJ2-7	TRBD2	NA	TGCAGCGTTGGGGGGGGGGAGGGCTCCTACGAGCAGTACTTC	CSVGGGEGSYEQYF
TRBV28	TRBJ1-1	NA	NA	TGTGCCAGCAGTCACAGGGCTGAAGCTTTCTTT	CASSHRAEAFF
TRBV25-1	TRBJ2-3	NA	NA	TGTGCCAGCAGTGAAGTTGGGTGGCTCAGGGCAGATACGCAGTATTTT	CASSEVGWLRADTQYF
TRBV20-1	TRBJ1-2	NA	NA	TGCAGTGCTGTAGGGGTGGGCTATGGCTACACCTTC	CSAVGVGYGYTF
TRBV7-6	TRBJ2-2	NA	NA	TGTGCCAGCAGCTTAGTTGTGGCAGGCCCTTCGAACACCGGGGAGCTGTTTTTT	CASSLVVAGPSNTGELFF
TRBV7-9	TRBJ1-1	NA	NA	TGTGCCAGCAGCTCCGGGACTGAGGGGACTGAAGCTTTCTTT	CASSSGTEGTEAFF
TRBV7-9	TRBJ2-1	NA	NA	TGTGCCGGCACGGAGAGCGGGCCCCCCTACAATGAGCAGTTCTTC	CAGTESGPPYNEQFF
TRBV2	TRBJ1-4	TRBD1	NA	TGTGCCAGCTGGAGGGACAGGGATGAAAAACTGTTTTTT	CASWRDRDEKLFF
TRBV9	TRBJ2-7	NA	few	TGTGCCAGCAGCGCGTCCCTGTCTGGTCGGTCGGGGCAGTACTTC	CASSASLSGRSGQYF
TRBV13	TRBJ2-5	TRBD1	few	TGTGCCAGCAGCCCCAGGGGGCTCCAAGAGACCCAGTACTTC	CASSPRGLQETQYF
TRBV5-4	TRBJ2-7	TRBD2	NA	TGTGCCAGCAGCCCCTCAGCGGGAGGGTCCTCCTACGAGCAGTACTTC	CASSPSAGGSSYEQYF
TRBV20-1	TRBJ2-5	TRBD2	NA	TGCAGTGCTAGAGACCCTAGCGGGGGCGAAGGGTACCAAGAGACCCAGTACTTC	CSARDPSGGEGYQETQYF
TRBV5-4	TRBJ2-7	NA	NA	TGTGCCAGCAGCCAAGAGTCCCAGGGATACGAGCAGTACTTC	CASSQESQGYEQYF
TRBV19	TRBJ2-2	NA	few	TGTGCTGTAGTTAGGGCGAACACCGGGGAGCTGTTTTTT	CAVVRANTGELFF
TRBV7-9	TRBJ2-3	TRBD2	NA	TGTGCCAGCAGCTTAGGGGGGGGTTCAGGCACAGATACGCAGTATTTT	CASSLGGGSGTDTQYF
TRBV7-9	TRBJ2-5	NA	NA	TGTGCCAGCTCCATCCCGGGGTTTAAAGGGGAGACCCAGTACTTC	CASSIPGFKGETQYF
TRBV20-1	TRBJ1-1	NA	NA	TGCAGTGCTAGAGGTCCAGGGACCGCCTCCTGGAACACTGAAGCTTTCTTT	CSARGPGTASWNTEAFF
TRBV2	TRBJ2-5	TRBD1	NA	TGTGCCAGCAGGGAGACAGGGAACCAAGAGACCCAGTGCTTC	CASRETGNQETQCF
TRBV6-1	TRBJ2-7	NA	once	TGTGCCAGCAGTGAAGACAGGGCCCGCGGTGACGAGCAGTACTTC	CASSEDRARGDEQYF
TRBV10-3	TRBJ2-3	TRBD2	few	TGTGCCACCCGAGGACTAGCTGCGCGTTTT	CATRGLAARF